A few counts support the clone carrying this TCR beta chain. The antigen is undetermined. This specimen comes from a study of blood T cells in healthy people across ages. Study-level findings and limits: Strong correlation linked observed beta diversity and percent naive T cells. Estimated diversity across one million T cells was deemed an underestimate. Naive CD4+ cell counts and diversity both ran higher in long-lived than in aged donors.

V lost 6 bases, J lost 2 bases, and 8 bases lay in between. The CDR3 loop spans 11 amino acids. Germline V gene lookup returns CDR1 DFQATT and CDR2 SNEGSKA (reference sequence). Primers used in a second PCR of about 7 to 12 cycles were a sample-barcoded 5' primer and a J-beta primer mix. Via MiXCR, TCRdb re-called the 5' RACE reads, giving one row per CDR3 protein. Of about 1 million distinct CDR3 sequences detected, roughly 45% appear once; the ten largest clones hold under 20%. Sequences were obtained from blood. This TCR was recovered from a woman aged 55 to 70 in good health. V and J are TRBV20-1 and TRBJ2-7; D remains unclear. The CDR3 DNA is TGCAGTGCCTTGTACCCCTACGAGCAGTACTTC. It yields the protein CSALYPYEQYF.